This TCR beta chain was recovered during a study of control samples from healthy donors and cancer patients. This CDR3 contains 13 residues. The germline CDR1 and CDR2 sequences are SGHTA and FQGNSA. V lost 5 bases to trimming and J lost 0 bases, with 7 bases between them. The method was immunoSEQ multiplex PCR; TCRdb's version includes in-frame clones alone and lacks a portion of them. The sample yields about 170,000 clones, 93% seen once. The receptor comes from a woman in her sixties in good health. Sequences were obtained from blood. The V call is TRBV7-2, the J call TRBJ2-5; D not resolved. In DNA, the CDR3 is TGTGCCAGCAGCGTCGCCTACCAAGAGACCCAGTACTTC. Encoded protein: CASSVAYQETQYF. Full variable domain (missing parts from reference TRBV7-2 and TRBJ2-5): GAGVSQSPSNKVTEKGKDVELRCDPISGHTALYWYRQSLGQGLEFLIYFQGNSAPDKSGLPSDRFSAERTGGSVSTLTIQRTQQEDSAVYLCASSVAYQETQYFGPGTRLLVL.